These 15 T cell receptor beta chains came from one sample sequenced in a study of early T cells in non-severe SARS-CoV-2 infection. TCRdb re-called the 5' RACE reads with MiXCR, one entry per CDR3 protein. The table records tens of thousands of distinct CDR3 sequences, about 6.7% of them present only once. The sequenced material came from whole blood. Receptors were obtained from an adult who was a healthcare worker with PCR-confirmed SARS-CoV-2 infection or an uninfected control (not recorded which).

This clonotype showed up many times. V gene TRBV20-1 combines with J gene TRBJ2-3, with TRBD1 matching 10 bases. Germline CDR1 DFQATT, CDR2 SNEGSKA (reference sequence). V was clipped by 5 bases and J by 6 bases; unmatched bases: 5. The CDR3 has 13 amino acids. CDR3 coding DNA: TGCAGTGCTGGGACAGGGGCGCCGGATACGCAGTATTTT. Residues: CSAGTGAPDTQYF.

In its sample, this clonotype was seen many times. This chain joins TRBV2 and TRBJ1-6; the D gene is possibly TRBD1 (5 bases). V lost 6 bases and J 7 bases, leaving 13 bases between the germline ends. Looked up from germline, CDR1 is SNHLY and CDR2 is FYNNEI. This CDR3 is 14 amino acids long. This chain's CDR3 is CASRAGTGNSPLHF. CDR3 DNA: TGTGCCAGCAGAGCCGGGACGGGGAATTCACCCCTCCACTTT.

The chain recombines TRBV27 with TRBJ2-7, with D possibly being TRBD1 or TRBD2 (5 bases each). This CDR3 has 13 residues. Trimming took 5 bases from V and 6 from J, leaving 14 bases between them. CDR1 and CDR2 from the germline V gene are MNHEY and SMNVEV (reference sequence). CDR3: CASSLGPASEQYF. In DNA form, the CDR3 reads TGTGCCAGCAGTCTGGGACCTGCAAGCGAGCAGTACTTC.

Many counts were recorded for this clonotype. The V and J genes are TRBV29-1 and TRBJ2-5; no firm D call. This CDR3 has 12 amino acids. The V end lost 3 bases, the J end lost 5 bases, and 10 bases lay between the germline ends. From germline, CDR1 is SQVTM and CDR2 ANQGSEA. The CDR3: CSVEQIRETQYF. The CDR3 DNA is TGCAGCGTTGAGCAGATTCGCGAGACCCAGTACTTC.

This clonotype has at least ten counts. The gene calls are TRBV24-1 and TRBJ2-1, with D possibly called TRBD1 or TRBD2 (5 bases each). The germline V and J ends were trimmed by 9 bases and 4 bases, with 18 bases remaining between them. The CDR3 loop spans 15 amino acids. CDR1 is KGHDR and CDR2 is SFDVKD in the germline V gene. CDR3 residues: CATSVGDGGYNEQFF. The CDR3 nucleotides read TGTGCCACCTCCGTTGGGGACGGAGGTTACAATGAGCAGTTCTTC.

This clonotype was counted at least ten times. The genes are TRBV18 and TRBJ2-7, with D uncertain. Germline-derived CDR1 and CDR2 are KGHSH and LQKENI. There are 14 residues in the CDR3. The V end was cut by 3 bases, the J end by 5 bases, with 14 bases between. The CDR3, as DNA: TGTGCCAGCTCACCTTTGGGCGCGGTTGACGAGCAGTACTTC. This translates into CASSPLGAVDEQYF. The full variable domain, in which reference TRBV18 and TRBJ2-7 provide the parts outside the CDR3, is NAGVMQNPRHLVRRRGQEARLRCSPMKGHSHVYWYRQLPEEGLKFMVYLQKENIIDESGMPKERFSAEFPKEGPSILRIQQVVRGDSAAYFCASSPLGAVDEQYFGPGTRLTVT.

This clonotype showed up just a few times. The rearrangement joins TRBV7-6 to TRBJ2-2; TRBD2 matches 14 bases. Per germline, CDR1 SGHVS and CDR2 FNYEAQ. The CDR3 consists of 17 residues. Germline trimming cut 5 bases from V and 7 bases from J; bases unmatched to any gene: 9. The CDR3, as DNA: TGTGCCAGCAGCCCTCCGGGACTAGCGGGAGTTGACGGGGAGCTGTTTTTT. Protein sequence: CASSPPGLAGVDGELFF. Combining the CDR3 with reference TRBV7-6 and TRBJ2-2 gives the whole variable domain GAGVSQSPRYKVTKRGQDVALRCDPISGHVSLYWYRQALGQGPEFLTYFNYEAQQDKSGLPNDRFSAERPEGSISTLTIQRTEQRDSAMYRCASSPPGLAGVDGELFFGEGSRLTVL.

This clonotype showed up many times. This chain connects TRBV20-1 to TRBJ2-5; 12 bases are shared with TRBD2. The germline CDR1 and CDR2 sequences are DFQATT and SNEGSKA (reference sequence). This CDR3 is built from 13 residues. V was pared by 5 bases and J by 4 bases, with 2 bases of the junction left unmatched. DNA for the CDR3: TGCAGTGCTCTGGGACTAGCGGGAGAGACCCAGTACTTC. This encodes CSALGLAGETQYF.

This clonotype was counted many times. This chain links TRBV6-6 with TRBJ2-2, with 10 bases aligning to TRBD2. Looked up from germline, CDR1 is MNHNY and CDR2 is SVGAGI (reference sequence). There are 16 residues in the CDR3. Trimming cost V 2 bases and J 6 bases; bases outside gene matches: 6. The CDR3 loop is CASSYGLAGDAGELFF. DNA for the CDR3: TGTGCCAGCAGTTACGGCCTAGCGGGAGACGCCGGGGAGCTGTTTTTT.

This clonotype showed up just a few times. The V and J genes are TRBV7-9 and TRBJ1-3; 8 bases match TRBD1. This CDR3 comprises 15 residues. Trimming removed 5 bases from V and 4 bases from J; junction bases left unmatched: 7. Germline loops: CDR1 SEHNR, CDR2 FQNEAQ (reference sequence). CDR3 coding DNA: TGTGCCAGCAGCCCGACAGGGGCTTCCGGAAACACCATATATTTT. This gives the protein CASSPTGASGNTIYF. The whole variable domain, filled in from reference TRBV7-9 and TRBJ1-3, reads DTGVSQNPRHKITKRGQNVTFRCDPISEHNRLYWYRQTLGQGPEFLTYFQNEAQLEKSRLLSDRFSAERPKGSFSTLEIQRTEQGDSAMYLCASSPTGASGNTIYFGEGSWLTVV.

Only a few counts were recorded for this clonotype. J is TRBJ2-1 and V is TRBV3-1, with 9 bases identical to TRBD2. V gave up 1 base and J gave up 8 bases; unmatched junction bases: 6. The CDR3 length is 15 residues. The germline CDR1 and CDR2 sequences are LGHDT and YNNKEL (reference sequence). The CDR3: CASSQVLGLADEQFF. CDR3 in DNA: TGTGCCAGCAGCCAAGTTTTGGGACTAGCCGATGAGCAGTTCTTC.

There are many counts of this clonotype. The CDR3 protein is CASSFPLLGAGETQYF. In DNA form, the CDR3 reads TGTGCCAGCAGTTTCCCTCTTTTGGGGGCCGGAGAGACCCAGTACTTC. The chain uses TRBV12-3 or TRBV12-4 and TRBJ2-5, with TRBD1 as a possible D gene (6 bases). The CDR3 loop spans 16 amino acids. The V gene lost 3 bases and the J gene lost 4 bases, with 18 bases spanning the gap.

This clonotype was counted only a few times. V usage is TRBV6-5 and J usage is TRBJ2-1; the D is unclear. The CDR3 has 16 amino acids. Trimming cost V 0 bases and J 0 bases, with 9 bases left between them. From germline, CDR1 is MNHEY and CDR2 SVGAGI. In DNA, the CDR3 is TGTGCCAGCAGTTACTCGGGCCTCCCCTCCTACAATGAGCAGTTCTTC. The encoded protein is CASSYSGLPSYNEQFF.

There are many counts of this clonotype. The CDR3 loop is CASSERSLNTEAFF. In nucleotides, the CDR3 is TGTGCCAGCAGTGAAAGGAGTTTGAACACTGAAGCTTTCTTT. The chain uses TRBV6-1 and TRBJ1-1; D not certain. The CDR3 has 14 residues. Trimming took off 2 bases at V and 0 bases at J, with 7 bases between the two ends. Germline V CDR1 and CDR2: MNHNS, SASEGT.

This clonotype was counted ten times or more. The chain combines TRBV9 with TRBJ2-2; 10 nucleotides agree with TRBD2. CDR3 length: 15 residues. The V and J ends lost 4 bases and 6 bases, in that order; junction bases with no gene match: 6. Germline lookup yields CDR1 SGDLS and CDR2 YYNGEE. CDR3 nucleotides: TGTGCCAGCAGCTTCGCGCTAGCGGGGGCCGGGGAGCTGTTTTTT. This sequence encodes CASSFALAGAGELFF.